This TCR beta chain was obtained from a study of cytomegalovirus exposure and HLA in healthy donors. Germline CDR1 and CDR2: MNHEY and SMNVEV (reference sequence). The CDR3 is made up of 15 amino acids. The trim removed 3 bases at V and 7 bases at J, leaving 4 bases unmatched. Clones were sequenced by immunoSEQ multiplex PCR, and TCRdb holds only the in-frame ones, with some missing. This table has more than 95,000 clones, about 86% appearing once. Sequencing used PBMCs. The clonotype was recovered from a woman between 18 and 29 years old in good health and CMV-seropositive. The chain recombines TRBV27 with TRBJ1-4; 11 bases agree with TRBD1. The CDR3 reads CASSFRGTGGEKLFF. The CDR3 DNA reads as TGTGCCAGCAGTTTTAGGGGGACAGGGGGTGAAAAACTGTTTTTT.